This T cell receptor beta chain was documented in a study of identical twins. This clonotype came up many times. One end of the junction varies from germline; a read error may be responsible. TCRdb reprocessed the 5' RACE reads with MiXCR, giving one entry per CDR3 protein. Among more than 1.5 million distinct CDR3 sequences, more than 30% were seen once, and the ten largest hold around 0.25%. Per germline, CDR1 MGHRA and CDR2 YSYEKL. This CDR3 is 15 amino acids long. Sequencing used cord blood. The chain couples TRBV4-1 to TRBJ2-1; 8 bases line up with TRBD2. The source is a newborn girl in good health. The CDR3 DNA reads TGTGCCAGCAGCCAAGACGGGGGGGCCTACAATGAGCAGTTCTTC. It yields the protein CASSQDGGAYNEQFF.